This TCR beta chain comes out of a study of human T cells and chemical hapten exposure. As for the study in general: Small differences in pooled library volume mainly drove the variation in TCR yields per sample.

There are many counts of this clonotype. The antigen remains undetermined. Study outcomes and limitations: Alopecia was present in the donors, so their immune response may differ from healthy people's. Relative to control repertoires, expanded TCRs gave rise to significantly more large CDR3 similarity clusters.

Germline V gene sequence: CDR1 SNHLY, CDR2 FYNNEI. V lost 5 bases, J lost 5 bases, and 12 bases lay in between. The CDR3 is 14 residues long. Unique molecular identifiers were linked by the library to individual cDNA molecules. TCRdb reanalysed the RACE reads using MiXCR and keeps one entry per CDR3 protein. In the table there are some 250,000 distinct CDR3 sequences, just under 8% of which are singletons. Time point reported: pre-sensitization, week 0. Treatment in this sample: therapeutic diphenylcyclopropenone sensitization with weekly scalp DPC. The chain carries TRBV2 and TRBJ1-4; D possibly corresponds to TRBD1 (6 bases). This specimen was whole blood, taken in connection with sensitization to the hapten diphenylcyclopropenone (DPC). The sequence was obtained from a man aged 18-30 years with alopecia areata. Some clones in this sample may be carry-over from other donors' samples. CDR3 sequence: CASSRTVTNEKLFF. CDR3 DNA: TGTGCCAGCAGTAGGACAGTTACCAATGAAAAACTGTTTTTT.